Listed here are 8 T cell receptor beta chains from one sample, sequenced in a study of T cells in Graves' hyperthyroidism and ophthalmopathy. RNA transcripts gave rise to amplified TCR beta CDR3 regions. HTBI primers were the set used in a first-round RT-PCR of the TCR CDR3. TCRdb reprocessed the multiplex PCR reads with MiXCR, giving one entry per CDR3 protein. The table lists 550,000 to 800,000 distinct CDR3 sequences, over 15% of them singletons. The sample comprised blood. The receptors were gathered from a young man with Graves' hyperthyroidism.

This rearrangement joins TRBV7-9 to TRBJ2-5; 14 nucleotides match TRBD2. This CDR3 has 17 amino acids. The J segment lost 5 bases and the V segment lost 1 base, leaving 6 bases of the junction unmatched. Germline CDR1 reads SEHNR; CDR2 reads FQNEAQ (reference sequence). This CDR3 reads CASSLGLAGGPRETQYF. In DNA form, the CDR3 reads TGTGCCAGCAGCTTAGGACTAGCGGGAGGGCCGAGGGAGACCCAGTACTTC.

The chain joins TRBV7-2 to TRBJ2-7; possible D gene TRBD2, 6 bases. The V end lost 2 bases, the J end lost 2 bases, and 13 bases lay between the germline ends. CDR1 SGHTA and CDR2 FQGNSA come from the germline V gene. The CDR3 has 15 residues. The CDR3 region has the DNA TGTGCCAGCAGCTTAATTTCGGGCGGGACCTACGAGCAGTACTTC. It translates to CASSLISGGTYEQYF.

The chain recombines TRBV6-2 or TRBV6-3 with TRBJ2-7; D remains ambiguous. V lost 3 bases and J lost 6, with 15 bases in between. The CDR3 contains 14 residues. CDR1 and CDR2 (germline): MNHEY, SVGEGT. The CDR3 sequence: CASSYPRYPIEQYF. CDR3 coding DNA: TGTGCCAGCAGTTATCCCCGGTACCCTATCGAGCAGTACTTC.

V gene TRBV2 combines with J gene TRBJ2-1, with TRBD2 matching 10 bases. This CDR3 is built from 15 residues. Germline V gene sequence: CDR1 SNHLY, CDR2 FYNNEI. The trim removed 2 bases at V and 7 bases at J, leaving 5 bases unmatched. DNA of the CDR3: TGTGCCAGCAGTGAACCGGGACTAGCGAGAAATGAGCAGTTCTTC. Translating gives CASSEPGLARNEQFF.

This clonotype has only a few counts. J is TRBJ1-1 and V is TRBV7-8, with D unresolved. V was pared by 2 bases and J by 0 bases, with 7 bases between. The germline CDR1 and CDR2 sequences are SGHVS and FQNEAQ. The CDR3 runs to 14 residues. CDR3 sequence: CASSLWRMNTEAFF. The DNA for the CDR3 is TGTGCCAGCAGCTTATGGAGGATGAACACTGAAGCTTTCTTT.

In its sample, this clonotype was seen a few times. The chain joins TRBV7-6 to TRBJ2-1; TRBD2 aligns across 14 bases. CDR3 length: 14 residues. Germline-derived CDR1 and CDR2 are SGHVS and FNYEAQ. V was clipped by 1 base and J by 15 bases; unmatched bases: 5. The CDR3 DNA sequence: TGTGCCAGCAGCTTAGAAGGGACTAGCGGGAGTAGGTTCTTC. It codes for CASSLEGTSGSRFF.

The chain couples TRBV7-9 to TRBJ2-1; D may match TRBD1 or TRBD2 (6 bases each). This CDR3 contains 18 residues. Per the germline V gene, CDR1 is SEHNR and CDR2 is FQNEAQ (reference sequence). V was pared by 8 bases and J by 5 bases, with 28 bases between. The CDR3 here is CASSPGALGLAFHNEQFF. The CDR3 DNA reads as TGTGCCAGCTCCCCGGGGGCCCTCGGGCTAGCGTTCCACAATGAGCAGTTCTTC. Together with reference TRBV7-9 and TRBJ2-1, the CDR3 gives the full variable domain: DTGVSQNPRHKITKRGQNVTFRCDPISEHNRLYWYRQTLGQGPEFLTYFQNEAQLEKSRLLSDRFSAERPKGSFSTLEIQRTEQGDSAMYLCASSPGALGLAFHNEQFFGPGTRLTVL.

This clonotype was seen many times. The chain links TRBV7-8 to TRBJ2-2; D may be TRBD1 (6 bases). Germline assignment: CDR1 SGHVS and CDR2 FQNEAQ. Deletions cut 8 bases from V and 1 base from J, with 14 bases between. The CDR3 loop spans 15 amino acids. CDR3 sequence reads: CASRTGTMNTGELFF. CDR3 in DNA: TGTGCCAGCCGAACAGGGACAATGAACACCGGGGAGCTGTTTTTT.